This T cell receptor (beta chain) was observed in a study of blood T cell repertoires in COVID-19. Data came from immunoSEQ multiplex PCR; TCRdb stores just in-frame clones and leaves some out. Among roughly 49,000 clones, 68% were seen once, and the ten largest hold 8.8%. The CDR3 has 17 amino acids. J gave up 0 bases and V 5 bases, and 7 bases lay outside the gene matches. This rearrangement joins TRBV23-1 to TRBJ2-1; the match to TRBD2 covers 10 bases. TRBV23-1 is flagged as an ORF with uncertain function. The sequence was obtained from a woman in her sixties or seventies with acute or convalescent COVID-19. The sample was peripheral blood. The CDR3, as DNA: TGCGCCAGCAGTGATAGCGGGGGGTTTAGCTCCTACAATGAGCAGTTCTTC. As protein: CASSDSGGFSSYNEQFF.